This TCR beta chain was recorded in a study of shared clonotypes between healthy human individuals. Profiled with immunoSEQ multiplex PCR; TCRdb holds only in-frame clones, not every one. The data contain about 2.3 million clones, over 90% of them singletons. V was trimmed by 1 base and J by 6 bases, leaving 10 bases between them. CDR3 size: 14 residues. The germline V gene encodes CDR1 SGDLS and CDR2 YYNGEE. This receptor was taken from a man aged 18 to 30 in good health. Some clones in this sample may be carry-over from other donors' samples. The rearrangement uses TRBV9 and TRBJ1-4, with D tentatively TRBD1 (6 bases). Specimen: naive CD4+ T cells from PBMCs. The subset denotes: CD45RA+ positively selected. The CDR3 DNA follows: TGTGCCAGCAGCGTACTGGGGGCTGATGAAAAACTGTTTTTT. It encodes CASSVLGADEKLFF.